The rows below give T cell receptor beta chains drawn from one sample of a study of cytomegalovirus exposure and HLA in healthy donors. Generated by immunoSEQ multiplex PCR, the TCRdb table keeps only in-frame clones and is missing some. The table has under 150,000 clones, 80% seen once. The sequencing sample was made of PBMCs. Receptor source: a man in his thirties or forties in good health and CMV-seronegative. Each CDR3 is given with its conserved first and last residue. The order of the fields is D gene, V gene, J gene, CDR3 protein, CDR3 DNA. D genes are given only for firm matches.

D gene: .; V gene: TRBV4-1; J gene: TRBJ2-7; CDR3 protein: CASSQGSGYEQYF; CDR3 DNA: TGCGCCAGCAGCCAAGGTAGCGGCTACGAGCAGTACTTC
D gene: TRBD1; V gene: TRBV5-4; J gene: TRBJ1-2; CDR3 protein: CASSLGQGSGGYTF; CDR3 DNA: TGTGCCAGCAGCTTAGGACAGGGTTCGGGTGGCTACACCTTC
D gene: TRBD1; V gene: TRBV6-1; J gene: TRBJ2-7; CDR3 protein: CASSEVGTGYEQYF; CDR3 DNA: TGTGCCAGCAGTGAAGTTGGGACAGGGTATGAGCAGTACTTC
D gene: .; V gene: TRBV25-1; J gene: TRBJ1-2; CDR3 protein: CASESTGTSNYGYTF; CDR3 DNA: TGTGCCAGCGAATCCACAGGGACATCTAACTATGGCTACACCTTC
D gene: .; V gene: TRBV19; J gene: TRBJ2-2; CDR3 protein: CASTTDRYTGELFF; CDR3 DNA: TGTGCCAGTACCACCGACAGATACACCGGGGAGCTGTTTTTT
D gene: TRBD2; V gene: TRBV5-1; J gene: TRBJ2-3; CDR3 protein: CASSYSLAGVPDTQYF; CDR3 DNA: TGCGCCAGCAGTTACTCACTAGCGGGAGTACCAGATACGCAGTATTTT
D gene: TRBD2; V gene: TRBV14; J gene: TRBJ2-7; CDR3 protein: CASSPGLASYEQYF; CDR3 DNA: TGTGCCAGCAGCCCGGGACTAGCGTCCTACGAGCAGTACTTC
D gene: .; V gene: TRBV29-1; J gene: TRBJ1-2; CDR3 protein: CSVGYLLRYGYTF; CDR3 DNA: TGCAGCGTTGGGTACCTATTGAGGTATGGCTACACCTTC
D gene: .; V gene: TRBV29-1; J gene: TRBJ2-1; CDR3 protein: CSSLGGTNEQFF; CDR3 DNA: TGCAGCTCCCTTGGGGGGACGAATGAGCAGTTCTTC
D gene: TRBD1; V gene: TRBV30; J gene: TRBJ1-2; CDR3 protein: CAWDRVNYGYPF; CDR3 DNA: TGTGCCTGGGACAGGGTTAACTATGGCTACCCCTTC